Given below is one TCR beta chain in context. The entry originates in a study of T cell changes during pregnancy in multiple sclerosis. Clones were read by immunoSEQ multiplex PCR, and TCRdb kept only the in-frame ones, dropping some. Of over 25,000 clones listed, roughly 91% were seen once; the top ten hold 3.5% to 5%. Germline V gene lookup returns CDR1 SEHNR and CDR2 FQNEAQ (reference sequence). Trimming pared 5 bases from V and 7 bases from J, leaving 15 bases between. CDR3 size: 13 residues. The material sequenced was CD8+ T cells from peripheral blood mononuclear cells, taken in the second trimester of pregnancy. The source is a female donor in good health, enrolled as a control in a pregnancy study. This chain links TRBV7-9 with TRBJ2-7; TRBD2 is a possible D gene (6 bases). The CDR3 region has the DNA TGTGCCAGCAGCCAAAGGGCAGGGAGGGAGCAGTACTTC. This gives the protein CASSQRAGREQYF.